This TCR beta chain was sequenced for a study of regulatory T cells in long-lasting Graves disease. In the study overall: By definition, persistent Graves' disease involved antithyroid drugs for over 5 years alongside positive TSH receptor antibodies.

Time point here: persistent/refractory GD, antithyroid drugs over 5 years with positive TRAb. The TCR library was made from RNA extracted from PBMCs. Relying on iRepertoire HTBI primers and Arm-PCR of CDR3 regions, the team built TCR beta libraries. Under the authors' procedure: The study identified roughly 59 TRBV and about 13 TRBJ segments across samples. One entry per CDR3 protein, called by TCRdb with MiXCR from the multiplex PCR reads. Clone size and V and J calls follow TCRdb, not the original study. This sample has about 460,000 distinct CDR3 sequences, with approximately 23% found just once. The material sequenced was peripheral blood mononuclear cells (PBMCs), taken when the disease was refractory, from a patient treated with antithyroid drugs. This receptor was taken from a female donor with Graves disease.

The CDR3 sequence is CASSLGATHEQYF. CDR3 DNA: TGTGCCAGCAGCTTGGGCGCCACCCACGAGCAGTACTTC. The chain has TRBV5-6 and TRBJ2-7; no firm D call. From germline, CDR1 is SGHDT and CDR2 YYEEEE. The CDR3 length is 13 residues. V lost 0 bases and J 5 bases, leaving 9 bases between the germline ends.